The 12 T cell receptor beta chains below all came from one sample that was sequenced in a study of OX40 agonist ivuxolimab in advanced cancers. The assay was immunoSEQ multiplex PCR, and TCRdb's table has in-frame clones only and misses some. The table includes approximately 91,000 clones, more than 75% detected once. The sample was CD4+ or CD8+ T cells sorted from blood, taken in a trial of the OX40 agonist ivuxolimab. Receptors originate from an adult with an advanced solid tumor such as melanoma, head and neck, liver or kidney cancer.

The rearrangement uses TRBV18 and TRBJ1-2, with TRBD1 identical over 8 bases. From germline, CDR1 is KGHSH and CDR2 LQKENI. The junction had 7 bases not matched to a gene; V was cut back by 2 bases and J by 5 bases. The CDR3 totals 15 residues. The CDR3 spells CASSPTGQAIYGYTF. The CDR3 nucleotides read TGTGCCAGCTCACCAACGGGACAGGCAATATATGGCTACACCTTC.

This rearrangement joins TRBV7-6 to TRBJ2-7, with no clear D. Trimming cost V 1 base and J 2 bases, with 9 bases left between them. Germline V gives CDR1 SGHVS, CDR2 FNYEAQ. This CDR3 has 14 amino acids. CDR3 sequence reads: CASSLGPVTYEQYF. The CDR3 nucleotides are TGTGCCAGCAGCTTAGGGCCAGTCACCTACGAGCAGTACTTC.

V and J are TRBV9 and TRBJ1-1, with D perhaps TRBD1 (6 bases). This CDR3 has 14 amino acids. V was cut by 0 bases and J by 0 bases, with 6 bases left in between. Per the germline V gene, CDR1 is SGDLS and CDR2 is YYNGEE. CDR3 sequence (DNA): TGTGCCAGCAGCGTAGCAGGGGTGAACACTGAAGCTTTCTTT. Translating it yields CASSVAGVNTEAFF.

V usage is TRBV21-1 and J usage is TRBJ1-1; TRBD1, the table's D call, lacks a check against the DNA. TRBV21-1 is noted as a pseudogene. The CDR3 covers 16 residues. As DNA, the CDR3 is TGTGCCAGCAGCAAACCCCTGACAGCTATGAACACTGAAGCTTTCTTT. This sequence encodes CASSKPLTAMNTEAFF.

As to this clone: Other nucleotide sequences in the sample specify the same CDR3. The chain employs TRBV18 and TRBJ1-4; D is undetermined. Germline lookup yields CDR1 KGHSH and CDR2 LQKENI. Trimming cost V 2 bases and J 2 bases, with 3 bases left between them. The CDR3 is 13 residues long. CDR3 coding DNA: TGTGCCAGCTCACCATCTACTAATGAAAAACTGTTTTTT. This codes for CASSPSTNEKLFF. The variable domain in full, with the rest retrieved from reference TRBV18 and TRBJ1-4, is NAGVMQNPRHLVRRRGQEARLRCSPMKGHSHVYWYRQLPEEGLKFMVYLQKENIIDESGMPKERFSAEFPKEGPSILRIQQVVRGDSAAYFCASSPSTNEKLFFGSGTQLSVL.

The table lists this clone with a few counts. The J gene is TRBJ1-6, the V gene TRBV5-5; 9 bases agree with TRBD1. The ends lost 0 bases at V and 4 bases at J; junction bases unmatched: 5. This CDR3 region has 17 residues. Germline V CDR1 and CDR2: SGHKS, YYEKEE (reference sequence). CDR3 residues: CASSLVEDRGYNSPLHF. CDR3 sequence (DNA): TGTGCCAGCAGCTTGGTGGAGGACAGGGGATATAATTCACCCCTCCACTTT.

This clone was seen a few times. The CDR3 DNA follows: TGCGCCAGCAGCTTAAGAATGCTGAACACTGAAGCTTTCTTT. Its protein product is CASSLRMLNTEAFF. The J gene is TRBJ1-1, the V gene TRBV5-1; D gene unclear. Germline V CDR1 and CDR2: SGHRS, YFSETQ. V lost 2 bases and J lost 0, with 8 bases in between. The CDR3 covers 14 residues. Complete variable domain (other parts from reference TRBV5-1 and TRBJ1-1): KAGVTQTPRYLIKTRGQQVTLSCSPISGHRSVSWYQQTPGQGLQFLFEYFSETQRNKGNFPGRFSGRQFSNSRSEMNVSTLELGDSALYLCASSLRMLNTEAFFGQGTRLTVV.

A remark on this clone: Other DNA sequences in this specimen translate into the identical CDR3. CDR3 sequence: CASSLGTGGWKTQYF. DNA of the CDR3: TGTGCCAGCAGCTTGGGGACAGGGGGTTGGAAGACCCAGTACTTC. V gene TRBV5-4 combines with J gene TRBJ2-5, with 10 positions matching TRBD1. This CDR3 region has 15 residues. Germline CDR1 and CDR2: SGHNT and YYREEE (reference sequence). After removal of 0 bases from V and 6 bases from J, the junction contained 5 bases not matched to a gene.

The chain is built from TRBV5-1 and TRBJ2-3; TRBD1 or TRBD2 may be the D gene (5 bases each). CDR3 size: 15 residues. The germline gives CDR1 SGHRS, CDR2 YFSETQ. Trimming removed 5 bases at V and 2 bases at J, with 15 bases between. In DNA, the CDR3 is TGCGCCAGCAGGTTGTCCCGGGGCTTCACAGATACGCAGTATTTT. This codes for CASRLSRGFTDTQYF.

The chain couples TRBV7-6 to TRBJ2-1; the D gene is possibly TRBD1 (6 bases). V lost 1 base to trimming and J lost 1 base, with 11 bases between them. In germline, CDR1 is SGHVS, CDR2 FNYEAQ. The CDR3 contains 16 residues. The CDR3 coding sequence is TGTGCCAGCAGCTTAGGGACAGCCACATCCTACAATGAGCAGTTCTTC. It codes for CASSLGTATSYNEQFF. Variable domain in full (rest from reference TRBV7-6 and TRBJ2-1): GAGVSQSPRYKVTKRGQDVALRCDPISGHVSLYWYRQALGQGPEFLTYFNYEAQQDKSGLPNDRFSAERPEGSISTLTIQRTEQRDSAMYRCASSLGTATSYNEQFFGPGTRLTVL.

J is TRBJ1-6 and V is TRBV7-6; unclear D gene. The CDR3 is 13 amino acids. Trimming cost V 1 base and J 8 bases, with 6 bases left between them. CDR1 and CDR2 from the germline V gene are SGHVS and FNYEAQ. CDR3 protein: CASSLEAYSPLHF. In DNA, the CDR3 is TGTGCCAGCAGCTTAGAAGCCTATTCACCCCTCCACTTT.

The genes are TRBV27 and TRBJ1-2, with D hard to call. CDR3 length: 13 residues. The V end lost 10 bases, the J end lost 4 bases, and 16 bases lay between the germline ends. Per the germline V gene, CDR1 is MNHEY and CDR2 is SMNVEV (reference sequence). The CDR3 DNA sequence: TGTGCCACCCCCGAGGGCTTACCCTATGGCTACACCTTC. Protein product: CATPEGLPYGYTF.